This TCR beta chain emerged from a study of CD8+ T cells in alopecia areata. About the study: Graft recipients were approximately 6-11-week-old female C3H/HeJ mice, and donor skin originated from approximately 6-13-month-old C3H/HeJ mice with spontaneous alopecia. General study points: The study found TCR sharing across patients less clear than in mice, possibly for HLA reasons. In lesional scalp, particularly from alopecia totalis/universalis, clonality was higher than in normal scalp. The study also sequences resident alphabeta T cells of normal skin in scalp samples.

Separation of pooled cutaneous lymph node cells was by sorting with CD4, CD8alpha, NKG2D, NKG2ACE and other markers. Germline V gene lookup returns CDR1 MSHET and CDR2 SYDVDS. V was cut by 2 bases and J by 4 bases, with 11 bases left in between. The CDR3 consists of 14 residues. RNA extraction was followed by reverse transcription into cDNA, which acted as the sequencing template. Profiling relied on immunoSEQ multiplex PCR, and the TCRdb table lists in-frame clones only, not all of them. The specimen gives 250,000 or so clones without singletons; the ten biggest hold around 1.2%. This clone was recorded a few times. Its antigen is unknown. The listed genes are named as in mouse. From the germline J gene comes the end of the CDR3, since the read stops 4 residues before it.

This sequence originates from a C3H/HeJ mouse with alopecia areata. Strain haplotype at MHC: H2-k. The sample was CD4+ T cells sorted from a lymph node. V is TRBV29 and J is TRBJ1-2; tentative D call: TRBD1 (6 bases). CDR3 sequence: CASSLPGVASDYTF. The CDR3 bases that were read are TGTGCTAGCAGTTTACCAGGGGTGGCCTCC.